The entry below gives a single TCR beta chain sequence along with its context. This sample is part of a study of blood T cell repertoires in COVID-19. Germline trimming cut 7 bases from V and 5 bases from J; bases unmatched to any gene: 7. Germline CDR1 is SNHLY and CDR2 is FYNNEI. The CDR3 spans 14 residues. The table came from immunoSEQ multiplex PCR; TCRdb's copy has only in-frame clones and leaves some out. In the table there are roughly 150,000 clones, approximately 80% of which are singletons. This receptor was taken from a man aged 35 to 55 who had recovered from COVID-19. The sequencing input was PBMCs or T cells enriched from blood (not recorded which). The chain has TRBV2 and TRBJ2-5; 10 positions match TRBD1. CDR3 sequence reads: CASNGQGGLETQYF. The CDR3 DNA sequence: TGTGCCAGCAACGGACAGGGGGGCCTGGAGACCCAGTACTTC.